The rows below give T cell receptor beta chains drawn from one sample of a study of T cells in Graves' hyperthyroidism and ophthalmopathy. TCRdb fed the multiplex PCR reads into MiXCR, producing one record per CDR3 protein. The sample contains approximately 640,000 distinct CDR3 sequences, around 15% of which appear only once. The sequencing sample was made of blood. These receptors were obtained from a woman between 25 and 40 years old with Graves' hyperthyroidism. CDR3s include the opening cysteine and the closing phenylalanine or tryptophan. The D gene is left open where the match is weak. Not all rows give a size; the values are once, few, many and, for expanded clones, a class.

J | D | V | size | CDR3 | DNA
TRBJ1-2 | - | TRBV28 | many | CASSGRELIGYTF | TGTGCCAGCAGTGGGAGGGAATTGATTGGCTACACCTTC
TRBJ2-1 | TRBD2 | TRBV6-1 | - | CASSYAGEGDEQFF | TGTGCCAGCAGTTACGCGGGAGAAGGAGATGAGCAGTTCTTC
TRBJ2-1 | TRBD2 | TRBV7-6 | - | CASSSGLAGHSYNEQFF | TGTGCCAGCAGCTCCGGACTAGCGGGACACTCCTACAATGAGCAGTTCTTC
TRBJ1-1 | TRBD1 | TRBV6-1 | - | CASRAGGEAFF | TGTGCCAGCAGAGCAGGGGGTGAAGCTTTCTTT
TRBJ1-2 | TRBD1 | TRBV15 | - | CATSRTGGRGYTF | TGTGCCACCAGCCGCACAGGGGGCCGAGGCTACACCTTC
TRBJ2-1 | - | TRBV30 | many | CAWSFGGNEQFF | TGTGCCTGGAGTTTCGGAGGGAATGAGCAGTTCTTC
TRBJ1-6 | - | TRBV4-1 | few | CASSQVLGQGKNSPLHF | TGCGCCAGCAGCCAAGTATTGGGCCAGGGGAAGAATTCACCCCTCCACTTT
TRBJ1-1 | - | TRBV7-2 | many | CASSSYGQTEAFF | TGTGCCAGCAGCTCTTACGGACAGACTGAAGCTTTCTTT
TRBJ2-7 | - | TRBV12-3/TRBV12-4 | many | CASRSGPEQYF | TGTGCCAGCAGATCAGGGCCCGAGCAGTACTTC
TRBJ1-5 | TRBD1 | TRBV6-2/TRBV6-3 | - | CASSRDSRNQPQHF | TGTGCCAGCAGTCGGGACAGCAGAAATCAGCCCCAGCATTTT
TRBJ1-1 | - | TRBV7-2 | many | CASSGQLNTEAFF | TGTGCCAGCAGCGGGCAACTTAACACTGAAGCTTTCTTT
TRBJ1-1 | TRBD1 | TRBV14 | many | CASSQLTGANTEAFF | TGTGCCAGCAGCCAGCTGACAGGGGCCAACACTGAAGCTTTCTTT
TRBJ2-3 | - | TRBV4-1 | - | CASSQENDRKKYF | TGCGCCAGCAGCCAAGAAAATGATAGGAAAAAGTATTTT
TRBJ2-3 | TRBD2 | TRBV10-3 | few | CAISDPGTSGSSSVADTQYF | TGTGCCATCAGTGACCCCGGGACTAGCGGGAGTTCATCAGTAGCAGATACGCAGTATTTT
TRBJ1-5 | TRBD1 | TRBV6-2/TRBV6-3 | many | CASSYDLNGTAAYSNQPQHF | TGTGCCAGCAGTTACGATCTAAACGGGACAGCCGCTTATAGCAATCAGCCCCAGCATTTT
TRBJ2-4 | TRBD1 | TRBV5-1 | many | CASSLVPLAGGAFGIQYF | TGCGCCAGCAGCTTGGTCCCCCTCGCAGGGGGCGCTTTTGGCATTCAGTACTTC
TRBJ2-1 | - | TRBV12-3/TRBV12-4 | many | CASAKTAAYSEQFF | TGTGCCAGCGCCAAGACAGCGGCCTACAGTGAGCAGTTCTTC
TRBJ2-7 | - | TRBV20-1 | many | CSARGDSSYEQYF | TGCAGTGCTCGCGGGGACAGTTCCTACGAGCAGTACTTC
TRBJ2-7 | - | TRBV6-1 | many | CASSPRQVTGEQYF | TGTGCCAGCAGTCCCCGACAGGTAACAGGGGAGCAGTACTTC
TRBJ1-2 | - | TRBV20-1 | few | CSARVGEVYGYTF | TGCAGTGCTAGAGTTGGGGAAGTCTATGGCTACACCTTC
TRBJ2-7 | TRBD1 | TRBV2 | - | CASSGQGIPAYEQYF | TGTGCCAGCAGCGGACAGGGTATCCCCGCCTACGAGCAGTACTTC
TRBJ1-2 | - | TRBV12-3/TRBV12-4 | many | CASSLFRTNGYTF | TGTGCCAGCAGTTTGTTCCGGACAAATGGCTACACCTTC
TRBJ1-1 | - | TRBV28 | - | CASSLGGARAFF | TGTGCCAGCAGTTTGGGGGGGGCGCGGGCTTTCTTT
TRBJ1-3 | TRBD1 | TRBV6-1 | few | CASSEKDRRLSGNTIYF | TGTGCCAGCAGTGAAAAGGACAGGCGACTCTCTGGAAACACCATATATTTT
TRBJ1-6 | - | TRBV10-2 | few | CASRRPGPQRDSPLHF | TGCGCCAGCAGACGACCCGGGCCTCAAAGGGATTCACCCCTCCACTTT
TRBJ1-2 | - | TRBV12-3/TRBV12-4 | many | CASSFLGDGYTF | TGTGCCAGCAGTTTCCTCGGGGATGGCTACACCTTC
TRBJ2-7 | TRBD2 | TRBV9 | many | CASSLLAGAMYEQYF | TGTGCCAGCAGCCTTCTAGCGGGAGCTATGTACGAGCAGTACTTC
TRBJ1-2 | - | TRBV7-3 | many | CASSLTGGPYGYTF | TGTGCCAGCAGCTTAACTGGGGGCCCCTATGGCTACACCTTC
TRBJ1-2 | - | TRBV7-2 | many | CASSPERTANYGYTF | TGTGCCAGCAGCCCCGAACGTACAGCTAACTATGGCTACACCTTC
TRBJ1-2 | - | TRBV13 | many | CASSPSGSFGYGYTF | TGTGCCAGCAGCCCCTCGGGGAGCTTCGGATATGGCTACACCTTC
TRBJ1-1 | - | TRBV7-8 | - | CASSLNRVSEAFF | TGTGCCAGCAGCTTAAATAGGGTTTCTGAAGCTTTCTTT
TRBJ2-3 | - | TRBV5-1 | few | CASSLEGGAGGTDTQYF | TGCGCCAGCAGCTTGGAGGGAGGAGCAGGGGGAACAGATACGCAGTATTTT
TRBJ2-3 | TRBD2 | TRBV28 | - | CASSYPASGSRTDTQYF | TGTGCCAGCAGTTATCCGGCTAGCGGGTCACGCACAGATACGCAGTATTTT
TRBJ1-1 | - | TRBV5-6 | many | CASSSGHLNTEAFF | TGTGCCAGCAGCTCGGGACATCTGAACACTGAAGCTTTCTTT
TRBJ2-3 | - | TRBV7-2 | many | CASSLIRGDTQYF | TGTGCCAGCAGCTTAATTAGGGGAGATACGCAGTATTTT
TRBJ2-1 | - | TRBV11-2 | - | CASSLFGRMNEQFF | TGTGCCAGCAGCTTATTTGGCAGAATGAATGAGCAGTTCTTC
TRBJ2-3 | - | TRBV20-1 | few | CSARDNPGLIVTDTQYF | TGCAGTGCTAGAGATAACCCTGGACTGATTGTCACAGATACGCAGTATTTT